This T cell receptor (beta chain) appears in the sequencing data of a study of Ad26.COV2.S vaccination and SARS-CoV-2 variants. Study in general: Donor got 5x10^10 or 1x10^11 viral particles of Ad26.COV2.S. General study results and limits: Total responses of T cells may have been underestimated by the analyses of TCR breadth and depth. People who got the vaccine or the placebo had similar non-spike TCR breadth.

V dropped 5 bases and J dropped 0 bases, with 5 bases sitting between them. CDR1 is GTSNPN and CDR2 is SVGIG in the germline V gene (reference sequence). This CDR3 is built from 12 residues. As for treatment: roughly 18 received Ad26.COV2.S at low or high dose, single or two shots; about 5 received placebo; per-sample allocation not given. Samples analyzed were those drawn on day 63 after the first vaccine or placebo injection. The shot given was an Ad26 vector that makes Wuhan-strain SARS-CoV-2 spike. Some clones are missing from TCRdb's copy, which holds only in-frame ones; the method was immunoSEQ multiplex PCR. Here the sample spans around 250,000 clones, approximately 87% being singletons. About this clone itself: Its antigen is unidentified.

Specimen: peripheral blood, collected in a trial of Ad26.COV2.S vaccine versus placebo. The sequence was collected from a person between 18 and 65 years old who received the Ad26.COV2.S COVID-19 vaccine or a placebo. The chain couples TRBV30 to TRBJ1-5; D gene uncertain. CDR3 loop: CAWAFSNQPQHF. The CDR3 nucleotides are TGTGCCTGGGCCTTTAGCAATCAGCCCCAGCATTTT.